The 29 T cell receptor beta chains in this list originate from one sample, sequenced in a study of T cells in narcolepsy. The protocol was immunoSEQ multiplex PCR, while the TCRdb copy is restricted to in-frame clones and leaves out a portion. Here the sample spans more than 7,500 clones, around two thirds being singletons. The sample comprised CD45RA- memory CD8+ T cells from PBMCs. Receptor source: a human donor with narcolepsy.

V and J are TRBV9 and TRBJ2-1; TRBD2 matches at 9 bases. This CDR3 contains 17 residues. The germline CDR1 and CDR2 sequences are SGDLS and YYNGEE. Germline trimming cut 4 bases from V and 7 bases from J; bases unmatched to any gene: 15. The CDR3 sequence is CASSPPTAGGDENEQFF. CDR3 nucleotides: TGTGCCAGCAGCCCCCCAACGGCGGGGGGGGACGAGAATGAGCAGTTCTTC.

This clone was counted between two and nine times. This chain uses TRBV4-3 with TRBJ2-2; D remains ambiguous. The CDR3 consists of 15 residues. Between the trimmed V and J ends, which lost 0 bases and 4 bases, there was a span of 9 bases. Germline loops: CDR1 LGHNA, CDR2 YSLEER. Here the CDR3 reads CASSQDQVGTGELFF. CDR3 bases: TGCGCCAGCAGCCAAGATCAGGTGGGCACCGGGGAGCTGTTTTTT.

In its sample, this clone ranks as large. The CDR3 sequence is CASSQETSGGVYNEQFF. CDR3 nucleotides: TGCGCCAGCAGCCAAGAGACTAGCGGGGGGGTTTACAATGAGCAGTTCTTC. The V call is TRBV4-3, the J call TRBJ2-1, with TRBD2 matching over 14 bases. Germline V gene data show CDR1 as LGHNA and CDR2 as YSLEER. The CDR3 is 17 amino acids. Trimming at V came to 0 bases and at J to 4 bases, leaving 2 bases not matched to a gene.

The V gene is TRBV5-6, the J gene TRBJ2-5; the D gene could be TRBD1 or TRBD2 (5 bases each). Between the trimmed V and J ends, which lost 1 base and 6 bases, there was a span of 13 bases. This CDR3 has 14 amino acids. The germline gives CDR1 SGHDT, CDR2 YYEEEE. The DNA for the CDR3 is TGTGCCAGCAGCTTGAGTGCAGGGAGAAAGACCCAGTACTTC. Translation gives CASSLSAGRKTQYF.

This chain connects TRBV30 to TRBJ2-5; D possibly matches TRBD1 or TRBD2 (6 bases each). Trimming shortened V by 5 bases and J by 4 bases, and 26 bases separated the two germline ends. The CDR3 runs to 17 residues. Germline CDR1 GTSNPN, CDR2 SVGIG (reference sequence). CDR3 loop: CAWGPFPPGEDGETQYF. The CDR3, as DNA: TGTGCCTGGGGGCCCTTCCCCCCAGGGGAGGATGGAGAGACCCAGTACTTC.

The V call is TRBV9, the J call TRBJ2-3, with 8 positions matching TRBD2. With 4 bases clipped from V and 6 bases from J, the junction kept 10 bases outside the gene matches. Per germline, CDR1 SGDLS and CDR2 YYNGEE. The CDR3 runs to 15 residues. The CDR3 DNA is TGTGCCAGCAGCCCACGGGATAGCGGGGAGGATACGCAGTATTTT. Residues: CASSPRDSGEDTQYF.

About this clone: This may arise from a read error, as a much more abundant clone is one base away. This sample also contains other DNA sequences that code for the same CDR3. The rearrangement joins TRBV27 to TRBJ2-7; possibly TRBD1 for D (8 bases). This CDR3 is built from 15 residues. Between the trimmed V and J ends, which lost 2 bases and 7 bases, there was a span of 18 bases. Germline V gene sequence: CDR1 MNHEY, CDR2 SMNVEV (reference sequence). The CDR3 bases are TGTGCCAGCAGTTTAAATACAGGGGGGCGGGGGGAGCAGTACTTC. This sequence encodes CASSLNTGGRGEQYF.

The gene calls are TRBV6-5 and TRBJ2-1; D may match TRBD1 or TRBD2 (5 bases each). CDR3 length: 15 residues. Trimming shortened V by 4 bases and J by 3 bases, and 13 bases separated the two germline ends. Per germline, CDR1 MNHEY and CDR2 SVGAGI. CDR3 in DNA: TGTGCCAGCAGTTCCGACGGGACCTTCTACAATGAGCAGTTCTTC. Amino acids: CASSSDGTFYNEQFF.

The CDR3 DNA reads as TGTGCCAGCTCATCCCGGGACAGAGTCTACGAGCAGTACTTC. It codes for CASSSRDRVYEQYF. The V and J genes are TRBV18 and TRBJ2-7, with 7 bases lining up with TRBD1. After removal of 5 bases from V and 3 bases from J, the junction contained 7 bases not matched to a gene. Germline loops: CDR1 KGHSH, CDR2 LQKENI. This CDR3 has 14 amino acids.

The chain has TRBV6-5 and TRBJ1-4; D not certain. The V end was cut by 4 bases, the J end by 9 bases, with 15 bases between. CDR3 length: 14 residues. Germline V gene lookup returns CDR1 MNHEY and CDR2 SVGAGI. The CDR3 here is CASSSSGLMKKLFF. In DNA, the CDR3 is TGTGCCAGCAGTTCATCCGGTCTAATGAAAAAACTGTTTTTT.

V is TRBV2 and J is TRBJ2-5; 8 bases align to TRBD2. This CDR3 region has 13 residues. Trimming took 7 bases from V and 5 from J; bases not matched to a gene: 6. Germline CDR1 is SNHLY and CDR2 is FYNNEI. DNA of the CDR3: TGTGCCAGCATTCCCCGGGGGGGGGAGACCCAGTACTTC. It codes for CASIPRGGETQYF.

The CDR3 region has the DNA TGTGCCAGCAGCTCCCGGCGGGGGGGCCTCGGGGAGCTGTTTTTT. Protein: CASSSRRGGLGELFF. The chain joins TRBV28 to TRBJ2-2, with 9 nucleotides matching TRBD2. Germline values: CDR1 MDHEN, CDR2 SYDVKM. The CDR3 covers 15 residues. V gave up 6 bases and J gave up 7 bases; unmatched junction bases: 9.

V and J are TRBV27 and TRBJ2-1; 8 bases agree with TRBD1. CDR1 is MNHEY and CDR2 is SMNVEV in the germline V gene (reference sequence). There are 15 residues in the CDR3. The V and J ends lost 5 bases and 4 bases, in that order; junction bases with no gene match: 7. The CDR3 sequence is CASSPRDRTYNEQFF. The DNA for the CDR3 is TGTGCCAGCAGTCCCCGGGACAGGACTTACAATGAGCAGTTCTTC.

The genes are TRBV4-3 and TRBJ2-7; perhaps TRBD2 as D (5 bases). In germline, CDR1 is LGHNA, CDR2 YSLEER. V was trimmed by 0 bases and J by 0 bases, leaving 12 bases between them. This CDR3 spans 16 amino acids. Here the CDR3 DNA reads TGCGCCAGCAGCCAAGATACCCCGGGGTCCTCCTACGAGCAGTACTTC. Translating it yields CASSQDTPGSSYEQYF.

In DNA, the CDR3 is TGTGCCATCCGAGGGATTTCCGGCTATGGCTACACCTTC. Translation: CAIRGISGYGYTF. The J gene is TRBJ1-2, the V gene TRBV10-3, with no clear D. Germline CDR1 and CDR2: ENHRY and SYGVKD. The CDR3 has 13 residues. V was pared by 8 bases and J by 4 bases, with 14 bases between.

The chain joins TRBV7-2 to TRBJ2-7; a weak D match, TRBD1 (8 bases). The length of the CDR3 is 13 residues. V shed 4 bases and J shed 4 bases, with 11 bases lying between them. The germline CDR1 and CDR2 sequences are SGHTA and FQGNSA. CDR3 coding DNA: TGTGCCAGCAGCTCACAGGGGGGGTACGAGCAGTACTTC. This translates into CASSSQGGYEQYF.

The chain is built from TRBV30 and TRBJ2-1, with a tentative D call TRBD1 (5 bases). The CDR3 length is 12 residues. Trimming left V 5 bases short and J 3 bases short, with 8 bases between. Germline CDR1 and CDR2: GTSNPN and SVGIG (reference sequence). The CDR3 sequence is CAWGQGYNEQFF. The CDR3 bases are TGTGCCTGGGGACAAGGCTACAATGAGCAGTTCTTC.

V and J are TRBV7-6 and TRBJ2-5, with D uncertain. Matching the DNA end better, TRBJ2-7 makes the J call doubtful. CDR1 is SGHVS and CDR2 is FNYEAQ in the germline V gene. CDR3 length: 14 residues. CDR3: CASSLTGSIYEQYF. CDR3 nucleotides: TGTGCCAGCAGCTTAACGGGTTCCATCTACGAGCAGTACTTC.

This clone rates as medium-sized. The chain couples TRBV27 to TRBJ2-1; possible D gene TRBD1, 6 bases. The CDR3 sequence is 14 residues long. Germline lookup yields CDR1 MNHEY and CDR2 SMNVEV (reference sequence). Trimming pared 4 bases from V and 6 bases from J, leaving 13 bases between. CDR3 residues: CASSSPDSFNEQFF. CDR3 nucleotide sequence: TGTGCCAGCAGTTCTCCGGACAGCTTCAATGAGCAGTTCTTC.

CDR3: CASSGTSGATDTQYF. CDR3 bases: TGTGCCAGCAGCGGTACCAGCGGGGCAACAGATACGCAGTATTTT. The chain couples TRBV11-2 to TRBJ2-3, with 7 bases aligning to TRBD2. Germline values: CDR1 SGHAT, CDR2 FQNNGV. CDR3 length equals 15 residues. V dropped 5 bases and J dropped 3; count of bases not matched to a gene: 8. The variable domain in full, with the rest retrieved from reference TRBV11-2 and TRBJ2-3, is EAGVAQSPRYKIIEKRQSVAFWCNPISGHATLYWYQQILGQGPKLLIQFQNNGVVDDSQLPKDRFSAERLKGVDSTLKIQPAKLEDSAVYLCASSGTSGATDTQYFGPGTRLTVL.

This chain connects TRBV7-9 to TRBJ2-1, with a weak D call TRBD2 (5 bases). The length of the CDR3 is 14 residues. CDR1 and CDR2 from the germline V gene are SEHNR and FQNEAQ (reference sequence). Trimming stripped 5 bases from V and 9 bases from J, with 17 bases between. As DNA, the CDR3 is TGTGCCAGCAGCCTTGGGCTCAGCGGAGGTGAGCAGTTCTTC. It specifies CASSLGLSGGEQFF.

The chain uses TRBV25-1 and TRBJ2-1, with unresolved D. CDR1 is MGHDK and CDR2 is SYGVNS in the germline V gene. The CDR3 totals 14 residues. With 4 bases removed from V and 8 bases from J, the gap between germline ends came to 15 bases. DNA of the CDR3: TGTGCCAGCAGTGCGGACGCAACGGTTGATGAGCAGTTCTTC. Its translation: CASSADATVDEQFF.

V usage is TRBV27 and J usage is TRBJ2-3; D perhaps matches TRBD1 (5 bases). With 9 bases removed from V and 3 bases from J, the gap between germline ends came to 13 bases. Germline V CDR1 and CDR2: MNHEY, SMNVEV (reference sequence). The CDR3 is made up of 13 amino acids. The CDR3 is CASEGARTDTQYF. The CDR3 DNA is TGTGCCAGTGAAGGGGCAAGGACAGATACGCAGTATTTT.

This clone turned up a few times. V and J are TRBV13 and TRBJ2-5, with D uncertain. Germline-derived CDR1 and CDR2 are PRHDT and FYEKMQ (reference sequence). CDR3 length: 14 amino acids. The V gene lost 3 bases and the J gene lost 4 bases, with 12 bases spanning the gap. The CDR3 region is CASSLRLDTETQYF. The CDR3 DNA follows: TGTGCCAGCAGCTTGAGGCTAGACACAGAGACCCAGTACTTC.

J is TRBJ1-1 and V is TRBV28, with D unclear. The CDR3 runs 13 residues. From germline, CDR1 is MDHEN and CDR2 SYDVKM. The V and J ends lost 9 bases and 0 bases respectively, with 11 bases between them. The DNA for the CDR3 is TGTGCCAGTAGAGGTAGGATGAACACTGAAGCTTTCTTT. Its protein is CASRGRMNTEAFF. Looking up the rest from reference TRBV28 and TRBJ1-1 gives the full variable domain: DVKVTQSSRYLVKRTGEKVFLECVQDMDHENMFWYRQDPGLGLRLIYFSYDVKMKEKGDIPEGYSVSREKKERFSLILESASTNQTSMYLCASRGRMNTEAFFGQGTRLTVV.

To note about this clone: A junction end diverges from the germline sequence, so it may reflect a read error. V and J are TRBV7-7 and TRBJ1-1; 7 bases map to TRBD1. The CDR3 sequence is 18 residues long. Looked up from germline, CDR1 is SSHAT and CDR2 is FNYEAQ (reference sequence). In DNA, the CDR3 is TGTGCTAGCAGCGGCAGGACGGATGCAATTCAGGGGGGGACTGAAGCTTTCTTT. It is translated as CASSGRTDAIQGGTEAFF. Full variable domain (remainder filled in from reference TRBV7-7 and TRBJ1-1): GAGVSQSPRYKVTKRGQDVTLRCDPISSHATLYWYQQALGQGPEFLTYFNYEAQPDKSGLPSDRFSAERPEGSISTLTIQRTEQRDSAMYRCASSGRTDAIQGGTEAFFGQGTRLTVV.

The V and J genes are TRBV9 and TRBJ2-3, with D unresolved. V was cut by 0 bases and J by 2 bases, with 7 bases left in between. This CDR3 is 14 amino acids long. Germline CDR1 reads SGDLS; CDR2 reads YYNGEE. This chain's CDR3 is CASSVAGYTDTQYF. CDR3 sequence (DNA): TGTGCCAGCAGCGTAGCAGGTTACACAGATACGCAGTATTTT. Together with reference TRBV9 and TRBJ2-3, the CDR3 gives the full variable domain: DSGVTQTPKHLITATGQRVTLRCSPRSGDLSVYWYQQSLDQGLQFLIQYYNGEERAKGNILERFSAQQFPDLHSELNLSSLELGDSALYFCASSVAGYTDTQYFGPGTRLTVL.

The J gene is TRBJ1-5, the V gene TRBV2; D is perhaps TRBD1 (6 bases). Per the germline V gene, CDR1 is SNHLY and CDR2 is FYNNEI. This CDR3 is built from 15 residues. The V gene lost 5 bases and the J gene lost 1 base, with 12 bases spanning the gap. The CDR3 bases are TGTGCCAGCAGTACCGGGACATCGAGCAATCAGCCCCAGCATTTT. Its protein is CASSTGTSSNQPQHF.

This CDR3 is CASSDSGTGINNQPQHF. The CDR3 DNA reads TGTGCCAGCAGTGACTCCGGGACAGGGATAAACAATCAGCCCCAGCATTTT. V is TRBV6-4 and J is TRBJ1-5; 9 bases agree with TRBD1. The CDR3 has 17 residues. Germline CDR1 MRHNA, CDR2 SNTAGT. Trimming at V came to 0 bases and at J to 3 bases, leaving 6 bases not matched to a gene.